Described below is a single T cell receptor (beta chain) sequence and its context. These data originate in a study of blood T cell repertoires in COVID-19. Study at large: Specimens from acute and convalescent COVID-19 originated in the United States, Italy and Spain. T cells, B-cell-depleted T cells, or PBMCs supplied cDNA or gDNA.

The protocol was immunoSEQ multiplex PCR, while the TCRdb copy is restricted to in-frame clones and leaves out a portion. The data contain about 85,000 clones, about 83% of them singletons. The sample was peripheral blood. The sequence was obtained from a man in his 60s with acute or convalescent COVID-19.

For the CDR3, the DNA is TGTGCCTCGGGGCTAGCGGCGGGGGGCTACACCTTC. It specifies CASGLAAGGYTF. V gene TRBV12-3 or TRBV12-4 combines with J gene TRBJ1-2; tentatively, D is TRBD1 (5 bases). The V end lost 11 bases, the J end lost 8 bases, and 18 bases lay between the germline ends. The CDR3 length is 12 residues.